Within the sample, the clone carrying this T cell receptor beta chain is medium-sized (0.01 to 0.1%). This table comes from immunoSEQ multiplex PCR, and its TCRdb copy is limited to in-frame clones, with some not included. This sample carries about 13,000 clones, around 40% of them seen once, and the ten largest clones take more than 1%. The CDR3 is 14 amino acids. Germline V gene sequence: CDR1 SGDLS, CDR2 YYNGEE. The junction had 0 bases not matched to a gene; V was cut back by 1 base and J by 0 bases. The source of the sample is a study of graft-versus-host responses after intestinal transplantation. Study-wide background: Anti-thymocyte globulin induction, then tacrolimus and steroids for around 3 years, went to all recipients.

This sequence was found in a human patient who received an intestinal transplant. This material consisted of alloreactive CD4+ T cells from a mixed lymphocyte reaction culture, taken before intestinal transplant. Documented subset: CFSE-low proliferating T cells sorted from roughly 6-day pre-transplant mixed lymphocyte reaction (GvH or HvG direction). The gene calls are TRBV9 and TRBJ1-1, with 7 bases that match TRBD1. The CDR3 DNA reads TGTGCCAGCAGCGTAACAGGGGTGAACACTGAAGCTTTCTTT. As protein: CASSVTGVNTEAFF.